The table lists the clone carrying this TCR beta chain with a count of one. The CDR3 runs 15 residues. Trimming cost V 4 bases and J 4 bases; bases outside gene matches: 10. Germline CDR1 reads GTSNPN; CDR2 reads SVGIG (reference sequence). Clones were sequenced by immunoSEQ multiplex PCR, and TCRdb holds only the in-frame ones, with some missing. The profile shows 730,000 or so clones, approximately 75% of them singletons. The source of the sample is a study of shared clonotypes between healthy human individuals. HIV-negative, healthy adults without recent acute infections or vaccinations were the donors.

The sequence came from a woman under 40 in good health. V gene TRBV30 combines with J gene TRBJ2-3; 8 positions match TRBD2. Sample: memory CD4+ T cells sorted from blood. Subset: CD45RA-negative fraction. Here the CDR3 reads CAWTHPGGRSDTQYF. The DNA of the CDR3 is TGTGCCTGGACTCACCCGGGGGGGCGATCAGATACGCAGTATTTT.